This T cell receptor beta chain derives from a study of PD-1 blockade in classical Hodgkin lymphoma. TCRdb's copy holds only in-frame clones and misses some; the assay was immunoSEQ multiplex PCR. The sample consists of roughly 51,000 clones, about 76% of them appearing once. This sample's time point: cycle 4 day 1 (C4D1), after five to seven weeks of nivolumab. Each of the patients experienced relapse following autologous stem cell transplantation, and their brentuximab vedotin exposure differed. The CDR3 extends over 16 amino acids. Germline V lookup: CDR1 MNHNY, CDR2 SVGAGI (reference sequence). V lost 0 bases and J 6 bases, leaving 17 bases between the germline ends.

V usage is TRBV6-6 and J usage is TRBJ1-2; possibly TRBD1 for D (5 bases). The receptor's source is a human donor with classical Hodgkin lymphoma. The sequencing here drew on peripheral blood mononuclear cells (PBMCs), taken before the fourth cycle of nivolumab. The CDR3 region has the DNA TGTGCCAGCAGTTACTCCGCGGCGGGGGGGAGGAATGGCTACACCTTC. It encodes CASSYSAAGGRNGYTF.